The T cell receptor (beta chain) described here comes from a study of T cells in Graves' hyperthyroidism and ophthalmopathy. PBMCs stemmed from 8.5 to 10 ml fresh peripheral blood. There were TCR beta CDR3 regions amplified from RNA transcripts. TCR CDR3 underwent first-round RT-PCR with the HTBI primer set. MiXCR, applied by TCRdb to the multiplex PCR reads, yields one record per CDR3 protein. Among about 640,000 distinct CDR3 sequences listed, around 20% were seen once. CDR1 is SGHAT, CDR2 FQNNGV, per germline. This CDR3 has 15 amino acids. The V gene end was trimmed by 1 base and the J gene end by 7 bases; junction bases not matched to a gene: 5.

This clonotype originated in a man younger than 45 with Graves' ophthalmopathy. The chain carries TRBV11-2 and TRBJ1-5, with 9 bases fitting TRBD1. Sequencing was carried out using blood. Here the CDR3 reads CASSLGTGAYQPQHF. CDR3 DNA sequence: TGTGCCAGCAGCTTAGGGACAGGGGCGTACCAGCCCCAGCATTTT.